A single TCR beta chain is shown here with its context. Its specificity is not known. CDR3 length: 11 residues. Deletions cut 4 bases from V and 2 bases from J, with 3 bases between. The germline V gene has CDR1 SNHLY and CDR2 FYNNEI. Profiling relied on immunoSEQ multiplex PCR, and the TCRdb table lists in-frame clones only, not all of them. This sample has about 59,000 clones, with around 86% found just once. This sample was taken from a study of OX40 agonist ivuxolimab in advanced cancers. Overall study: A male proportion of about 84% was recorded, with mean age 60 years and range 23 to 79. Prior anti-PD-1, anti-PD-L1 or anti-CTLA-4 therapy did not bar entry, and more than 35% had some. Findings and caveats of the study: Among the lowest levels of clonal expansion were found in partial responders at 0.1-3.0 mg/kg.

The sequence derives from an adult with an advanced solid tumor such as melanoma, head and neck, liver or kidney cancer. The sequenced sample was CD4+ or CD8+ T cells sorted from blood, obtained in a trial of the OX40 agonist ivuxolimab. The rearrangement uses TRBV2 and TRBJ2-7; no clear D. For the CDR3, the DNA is TGTGCCAGCAGTGTGACCTACGAGCAGTACTTC. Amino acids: CASSVTYEQYF.